This T cell receptor beta chain was documented in a study of cytomegalovirus exposure and HLA in healthy donors. Study summary: Sequencing of 180 million or so T cells in an earlier analysis found 90 million to 120 million unique TCR beta sequences. Study-wide results and limits: It was 150 to 200 TCR beta chains that were listed as cytomegalovirus-associated. Previously analyzed data showed that most TCR beta V segments were productive at a frequency of about 87% or about 30%.

PCR used 60 Vbeta primers and 13 Jbeta primers. Profiled with immunoSEQ multiplex PCR; TCRdb holds only in-frame clones, not every one. The sample yields around 130,000 clones, roughly 79% seen once. The CDR3 loop spans 13 amino acids. The trim removed 4 bases at V and 6 bases at J, leaving 6 bases unmatched. Germline CDR1 MGHRA, CDR2 YSYEKL. A word on this clone: What it recognizes is unknown.

The sample taken for sequencing was PBMCs. The gene calls are TRBV4-1 and TRBJ2-7, with 7 bases matching TRBD2. This receptor was identified in a woman under 30 in good health and CMV-seronegative. CDR3: CASSRLAASEQYF. CDR3 DNA: TGCGCCAGCAGCCGCCTAGCGGCGAGCGAGCAGTACTTC.